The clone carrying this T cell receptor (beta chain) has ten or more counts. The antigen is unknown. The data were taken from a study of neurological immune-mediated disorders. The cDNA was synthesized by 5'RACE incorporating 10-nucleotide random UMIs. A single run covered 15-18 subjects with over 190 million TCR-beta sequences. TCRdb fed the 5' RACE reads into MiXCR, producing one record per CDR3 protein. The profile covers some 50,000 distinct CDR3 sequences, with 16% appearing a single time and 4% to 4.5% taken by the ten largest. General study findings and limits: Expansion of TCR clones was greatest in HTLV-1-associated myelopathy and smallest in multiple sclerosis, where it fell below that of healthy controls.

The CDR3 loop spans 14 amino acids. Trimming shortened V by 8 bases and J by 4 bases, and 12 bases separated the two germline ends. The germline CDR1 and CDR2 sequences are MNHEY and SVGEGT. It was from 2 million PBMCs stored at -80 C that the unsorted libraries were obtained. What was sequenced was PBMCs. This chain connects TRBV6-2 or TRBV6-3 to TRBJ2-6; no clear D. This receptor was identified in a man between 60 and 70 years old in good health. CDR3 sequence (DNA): TGTGCCAGCGTAAGGGCGCTCGGGGCCAACGTCCTGACTTTC. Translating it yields CASVRALGANVLTF.